These 2 T cell receptor beta chains were sequenced from one sample in a study of cytomegalovirus exposure and HLA in healthy donors. The PCR made use of 60 Vbeta and 13 Jbeta primers. Generated by immunoSEQ multiplex PCR, the TCRdb table keeps only in-frame clones and is missing some. This sample carries over 150,000 clones, roughly 74% of them seen once, and the ten largest clones take over 4%. The sample taken for sequencing was PBMCs. The receptors were sampled from a male donor in good health and CMV-seronegative.

V gene TRBV6-5 combines with J gene TRBJ1-6; no clear D gene. Trimming pared 2 bases from V and 2 bases from J, leaving 10 bases between. The CDR3 has 16 residues. CDR1 MNHEY and CDR2 SVGAGI come from the germline V gene. The CDR3 DNA follows: TGTGCCAGCAGTTACCGGGTTTCGACCTATAATTCACCCCTCCACTTT. It is translated as CASSYRVSTYNSPLHF.

This chain's CDR3 is CASSQPNYEQYF. In nucleotides, the CDR3 is TGCGCCAGCAGTCAGCCTAACTACGAGCAGTACTTC. V gene TRBV23-1 combines with J gene TRBJ2-7, with no clear D. TRBV23-1 is flagged as an ORF with uncertain function. The CDR3 is 12 residues long. V was cut by 3 bases and J by 3 bases, with 6 bases left in between.